The 31 T cell receptor beta chains in this list originate from one sample, sequenced in a study of Ad26.COV2.S vaccination and SARS-CoV-2 variants. Documented treatment: roughly 20 received Ad26.COV2.S at low or high dose, single or two shots; 5 received placebo; per-sample allocation not given. Day 63 after the first vaccine or placebo injection was the time point for sampling. TCRdb's table, derived via immunoSEQ multiplex PCR, lists solely in-frame clones and lacks some. Of about 680,000 clones listed, roughly nine tenths are singletons. The sequencing used peripheral blood, collected in a trial of Ad26.COV2.S vaccine versus placebo. The receptors here all came from a person between 18 and 59 years old who received the Ad26.COV2.S COVID-19 vaccine or a placebo.

As to this clone: The sample holds other DNA sequences that translate to the same CDR3. The genes are TRBV3-1 (or the pseudogene TRBV3-2) and TRBJ1-5; D is unclear. The CDR3 is 12 amino acids. V dropped 1 base and J dropped 7 bases, with 5 bases sitting between them. Germline loops: CDR1 LGHDT, CDR2 YNNKEL (reference sequence). CDR3 DNA sequence: TGTGCCAGCAGCCAAGTCGGACAGCCCCAGCATTTT. It encodes CASSQVGQPQHF.

This clone was seen just once. The chain links TRBV4-2 to TRBJ2-4, with a possible D match to TRBD2 (6 bases). This CDR3 has 16 residues. V lost 0 bases to trimming and J lost 2 bases, with 11 bases between them. Looked up from germline, CDR1 is LGHNA and CDR2 is YNFKEQ. This chain's CDR3 is CASSQEQLAPKNIQYF. CDR3 bases: TGTGCCAGCAGCCAAGAACAACTAGCCCCCAAAAACATTCAGTACTTC.

This clone was detected only once. The chain recombines TRBV27 with TRBJ2-5; 15 bases are shared with TRBD2. The CDR3 has 15 residues. The trim removed 3 bases at V and 5 bases at J, leaving 1 base unmatched. CDR1 is MNHEY and CDR2 is SMNVEV in the germline V gene (reference sequence). CDR3 sequence reads: CASSFGTSGRETQYF. DNA for the CDR3: TGTGCCAGCAGTTTTGGGACTAGCGGGAGGGAGACCCAGTACTTC.

The chain links TRBV5-5 to TRBJ2-2; D is possibly TRBD1 (6 bases). The germline V gene has CDR1 SGHKS and CDR2 YYEKEE (reference sequence). V dropped 5 bases and J dropped 2 bases, with 13 bases sitting between them. The CDR3 runs 15 residues. CDR3 loop: CASRKGTPNTGELFF. CDR3 sequence (DNA): TGTGCCAGCAGAAAAGGGACACCCAACACCGGGGAGCTGTTTTTT.

The chain joins TRBV9 to TRBJ1-6; 7 nucleotides line up with TRBD1. With V trimmed by 3 bases and J by 4 bases, 4 bases remained unmatched. From germline, CDR1 is SGDLS and CDR2 YYNGEE. The CDR3 extends over 15 amino acids. The CDR3 region is CASSAGTAYNSPLHF. The CDR3 region has the DNA TGTGCCAGCAGCGCCGGGACAGCATATAATTCACCCCTCCACTTT. The full variable domain, rest sourced from reference TRBV9 and TRBJ1-6, is DSGVTQTPKHLITATGQRVTLRCSPRSGDLSVYWYQQSLDQGLQFLIQYYNGEERAKGNILERFSAQQFPDLHSELNLSSLELGDSALYFCASSAGTAYNSPLHFGNGTRLTVT.

The chain combines TRBV2 with TRBJ2-1, with 8 bases lining up with TRBD2. The trim removed 8 bases at V and 4 bases at J, leaving 10 bases unmatched. The V gene's germline CDR1 is SNHLY and CDR2 FYNNEI. The CDR3 totals 15 residues. CDR3 bases: TGTGCCAGCGGAACCGGGAGGGCCTTGTACAATGAGCAGTTCTTC. Translation gives CASGTGRALYNEQFF.

This sequence joins TRBV19 and TRBJ2-2; D perhaps matches TRBD2 (7 bases). The CDR3 consists of 15 residues. CDR1 and CDR2 from the germline V gene are LNHDA and SQIVND (reference sequence). V gave up 7 bases and J gave up 4 bases, with 16 bases separating them. The chain's CDR3 is CASKAGATSTGELFF. As DNA, the CDR3 is TGTGCCAGTAAGGCGGGGGCCACCTCCACCGGGGAGCTGTTTTTT.

The V and J genes are TRBV19 and TRBJ1-2; a weak D match, TRBD1 (5 bases). V lost 5 bases to trimming and J lost 3 bases, with 10 bases between them. The length of the CDR3 is 13 residues. Germline-derived CDR1 and CDR2 are LNHDA and SQIVND (reference sequence). CDR3 amino acids: CASSRDSYYGYTF. DNA of the CDR3: TGTGCCAGTAGTCGGGACTCATACTATGGCTACACCTTC.

V gene TRBV19 combines with J gene TRBJ1-2, with a weak D call TRBD1 (5 bases). Trimming removed 1 base from V and 8 bases from J, with 11 bases in between. The CDR3 is made up of 13 amino acids. In germline, CDR1 is LNHDA, CDR2 SQIVND (reference sequence). The CDR3 spells CASSIGPRAGYTF. The DNA of the CDR3 is TGTGCCAGTAGTATAGGGCCCAGGGCCGGCTACACCTTC.

The rearrangement links TRBV11-1 to TRBJ1-1, with D possibly TRBD1 on 5 matching bases. Trimming cost V 5 bases and J 8 bases, with 12 bases left between them. The CDR3 is made up of 12 amino acids. Germline values: CDR1 SGHAT, CDR2 FQDESV (reference sequence). The CDR3 sequence is CASSGDSYEAFF. The CDR3 bases are TGTGCCAGCAGCGGAGACAGTTACGAAGCTTTCTTT.

This clone was seen only a few times. The chain carries TRBV7-9 and TRBJ2-7, with D perhaps matching TRBD1 (6 bases). The length of the CDR3 is 14 residues. The V gene's germline CDR1 is SEHNR and CDR2 FQNEAQ (reference sequence). Trimming took 3 bases from V and 6 from J, leaving 15 bases between them. CDR3 DNA sequence: TGTGCCAGCAGCTTGGCAGGGGCCCAGAGCGAGCAGTACTTC. The encoded protein is CASSLAGAQSEQYF.

The chain combines TRBV11-2 with TRBJ2-6, with D maybe TRBD2 (5 bases). CDR3 size: 16 residues. Germline CDR1 SGHAT, CDR2 FQNNGV. Between the trimmed V and J ends, which lost 5 bases and 0 bases, there was a span of 11 bases. This CDR3 is CASSASRDSGANVLTF. CDR3 nucleotides: TGTGCCAGCAGCGCCTCCCGGGACTCTGGGGCCAACGTCCTGACTTTC. The whole variable domain, filled in from reference TRBV11-2 and TRBJ2-6, reads EAGVAQSPRYKIIEKRQSVAFWCNPISGHATLYWYQQILGQGPKLLIQFQNNGVVDDSQLPKDRFSAERLKGVDSTLKIQPAKLEDSAVYLCASSASRDSGANVLTFGAGSRLTVL.

The chain employs TRBV5-4 and TRBJ2-7, with D possibly matching TRBD2 (5 bases). Germline V gene lookup returns CDR1 SGHNT and CDR2 YYREEE (reference sequence). This CDR3 region has 12 residues. V gave up 4 bases and J gave up 7 bases, with 12 bases separating them. In DNA form, the CDR3 reads TGTGCCAGCAGCACCTCCCCGGGGGAGCAGTACTTC. Amino acids: CASSTSPGEQYF.

The rearrangement uses TRBV3-1 (or the pseudogene TRBV3-2) and TRBJ1-2; D is unresolved. Trimming took off 1 base at V and 2 bases at J, with 8 bases between the two ends. This CDR3 is 14 amino acids long. Germline CDR1 is LGHDT and CDR2 is YNNKEL (reference sequence). CDR3 protein: CASSQGPSNYGYTF. The CDR3, as DNA: TGTGCCAGCAGCCAAGGGCCGTCGAACTATGGCTACACCTTC.

This chain joins TRBV19 and TRBJ1-2; D not certain. The germline gives CDR1 LNHDA, CDR2 SQIVND (reference sequence). Trimming removed 7 bases from V and 0 bases from J, with 12 bases in between. The CDR3 extends over 14 amino acids. DNA for the CDR3: TGTGCCAGTAAGGAGGGCCCGTCTAACTATGGCTACACCTTC. This codes for CASKEGPSNYGYTF.

The rearrangement joins TRBV4-3 to TRBJ2-2; D is unclear. CDR1 LGHNA and CDR2 YSLEER come from the germline V gene. The CDR3 is 13 amino acids. With 1 base removed from V and 4 bases from J, the gap between germline ends came to 4 bases. For the CDR3, the DNA is TGCGCCAGCAGCCAAGTTGGCACCGGGGAGCTGTTTTTT. This translates into CASSQVGTGELFF.

The V and J genes are TRBV9 and TRBJ2-5, with TRBD2 matching over 15 bases. The J segment lost 4 bases and the V segment lost 3 bases, leaving 4 bases of the junction unmatched. The V gene's germline CDR1 is SGDLS and CDR2 YYNGEE. The CDR3 contains 16 residues. CDR3: CASSAGLAGGSETQYF. For the CDR3, the DNA is TGTGCCAGCAGCGCAGGACTAGCGGGAGGGTCAGAGACCCAGTACTTC.

Only a few counts were recorded for this clone. This chain links TRBV4-2 with TRBJ1-1, with D perhaps matching TRBD1 (6 bases). Trimming took 0 bases from V and 5 from J, leaving 10 bases between them. The germline V gene encodes CDR1 LGHNA and CDR2 YNFKEQ. The CDR3 loop spans 14 amino acids. CDR3 residues: CASSQEGGGTEAFF. CDR3 nucleotides: TGTGCCAGCAGCCAAGAAGGGGGAGGGACTGAAGCTTTCTTT.

A remark on this clone: At the DNA level, this CDR3 is encoded by other sequences in the same sample as well. The chain is built from TRBV24-1 and TRBJ2-7; unclear D gene. Trimming shortened V by 5 bases and J by 0 bases, and 4 bases separated the two germline ends. Germline V gives CDR1 KGHDR, CDR2 SFDVKD. This CDR3 contains 12 residues. CDR3 DNA: TGTGCCACCAGTGCCGGCTCCTACGAGCAGTACTTC. The encoded protein is CATSAGSYEQYF.

This clone was seen once. This chain uses TRBV7-3 with TRBJ2-3; D is undetermined. Germline V lookup: CDR1 SGHTA, CDR2 FQGTGA. The CDR3 is 13 amino acids. V lost 4 bases and J lost 4, with 9 bases in between. The CDR3 region is CASSSTESDTQYF. CDR3 DNA: TGTGCCAGCAGCTCAACGGAGTCAGATACGCAGTATTTT.

This chain uses TRBV7-2 with TRBJ2-3; 8 nucleotides agree with TRBD1. V lost 5 bases, J lost 6 bases, and 1 base stayed unmatched. Germline V gene sequence: CDR1 SGHTA, CDR2 FQGNSA. The CDR3 length is 12 residues. Written as DNA, the CDR3 is TGTGCCAGCAGCGACAGGGGTGATACGCAGTATTTT. This encodes CASSDRGDTQYF.

The chain links TRBV12-3 or TRBV12-4 to TRBJ2-1; 9 bases map to TRBD2. The CDR3 is 12 amino acids. J gave up 10 bases and V 9 bases, and 7 bases lay outside the gene matches. The CDR3 here is CASGRGGYEQFF. The CDR3, as DNA: TGTGCCAGTGGGCGGGGGGGCTACGAGCAGTTCTTC.

This clone was counted once. This same CDR3 is encoded by further DNA sequences in the sample. This chain uses TRBV5-1 with TRBJ1-6, with TRBD1 as a possible D gene (5 bases). Germline CDR1 is SGHRS and CDR2 is YFSETQ. The CDR3 sequence is 14 residues long. Trimming took off 0 bases at V and 9 bases at J, with 10 bases between the two ends. This CDR3 is CASSLAGRGSPLHF. The CDR3 bases are TGCGCCAGCAGCTTGGCAGGGCGTGGTTCACCCCTCCACTTT. The entire variable domain, with the rest obtained from reference TRBV5-1 and TRBJ1-6, is as follows: KAGVTQTPRYLIKTRGQQVTLSCSPISGHRSVSWYQQTPGQGLQFLFEYFSETQRNKGNFPGRFSGRQFSNSRSEMNVSTLELGDSALYLCASSLAGRGSPLHFGNGTRLTVT.

The V call is TRBV7-2, the J call TRBJ2-1, with D hard to call. V was clipped by 4 bases and J by 10 bases, with 14 bases between them. This CDR3 contains 13 residues. Germline V gene lookup returns CDR1 SGHTA and CDR2 FQGNSA. The CDR3 DNA sequence: TGTGCCAGCAGCTCCCACCCCTTACAGGAGCAGTTCTTC. Translation gives CASSSHPLQEQFF.

This chain links TRBV19 with TRBJ1-6; 9 positions match TRBD1. The CDR3 totals 17 residues. J was trimmed by 8 bases and V by 9 bases; bases with no gene match: 17. Germline CDR1 and CDR2: LNHDA and SQIVND (reference sequence). This chain's CDR3 is CASRGQGSGTTYSPLHF. The CDR3 bases are TGTGCCAGCAGGGGACAGGGAAGCGGAACAACCTATTCACCCCTCCACTTT.

J is TRBJ1-2 and V is TRBV5-1; D might be TRBD1 (5 bases). The V and J ends lost 0 bases and 4 bases respectively, with 10 bases between them. The CDR3 consists of 14 residues. The germline CDR1 and CDR2 sequences are SGHRS and YFSETQ. The CDR3 here is CASSLDPGTYGYTF. For the CDR3, the DNA is TGCGCCAGCAGCTTGGACCCAGGGACCTATGGCTACACCTTC.

The CDR3 region is CASSLVGLSTGELFF. The CDR3, as DNA: TGTGCCAGCAGCTTAGTCGGACTTTCCACCGGGGAGCTGTTTTTT. The J gene is TRBJ2-2, the V gene TRBV7-2; D possibly corresponds to TRBD2 (5 bases). V was pared by 1 base and J by 4 bases, with 10 bases between. From germline, CDR1 is SGHTA and CDR2 FQGNSA. There are 15 residues in the CDR3.

V and J are TRBV7-2 and TRBJ2-3, with D perhaps assigned TRBD1 or TRBD2 (5 bases each). Germline values: CDR1 SGHTA, CDR2 FQGNSA. This CDR3 is 14 amino acids long. The ends were cut back, 5 bases at V and 7 bases at J, with 16 bases in the middle. CDR3 sequence: CASSLGTGQYTQYF. DNA for the CDR3: TGTGCCAGCAGCCTCGGGACCGGTCAATATACGCAGTATTTT.

The chain is built from TRBV3-1 (or the pseudogene TRBV3-2) and TRBJ2-5; D is unclear. The CDR3 runs to 16 residues. V lost 0 bases, J lost 2 bases, and 13 bases lay in between. Germline CDR1 reads LGHDT; CDR2 reads YNNKEL (reference sequence). The CDR3 protein is CASSQESWALQETQYF. DNA for the CDR3: TGTGCCAGCAGCCAAGAGTCATGGGCACTACAAGAGACCCAGTACTTC.

The chain joins TRBV9 to TRBJ2-3; 7 nucleotides agree with TRBD1. This CDR3 comprises 12 residues. Germline-derived CDR1 and CDR2 are SGDLS and YYNGEE. With 7 bases clipped from V and 1 base from J, the junction kept 0 bases outside the gene matches. The CDR3 here is CASGTGTDTQYF. The DNA for the CDR3 is TGTGCCAGCGGGACAGGCACAGATACGCAGTATTTT.

J is TRBJ1-3 and V is TRBV7-2; maybe TRBD1 (5 bases). Deletions cut 3 bases from V and 10 bases from J, with 13 bases between. CDR3 length equals 13 residues. Per the germline V gene, CDR1 is SGHTA and CDR2 is FQGNSA. In DNA, the CDR3 is TGTGCCAGCAGCTTGGGGGTGGACAAAACCATATATTTT. It translates to CASSLGVDKTIYF. The variable domain in full, with the rest retrieved from reference TRBV7-2 and TRBJ1-3, is GAGVSQSPSNKVTEKGKDVELRCDPISGHTALYWYRQSLGQGLEFLIYFQGNSAPDKSGLPSDRFSAERTGGSVSTLTIQRTQQEDSAVYLCASSLGVDKTIYFGEGSWLTVV.